What follows are 21 T cell receptor beta chains derived from one specimen sequenced in a study of T cell responses to AZD1222 COVID-19 vaccine. TCRdb's table, derived via immunoSEQ multiplex PCR, lists solely in-frame clones and lacks some. The sample shows about 99,000 clones, roughly 87% of them seen only once. Sequenced material: peripheral blood, taken on day 0 of AZD1222 vaccination. These receptors were taken from an adult in good health.

Relative to its sample, this clone is medium-sized. V usage is TRBV12-3 or TRBV12-4 and J usage is TRBJ1-1; no definite D call. The CDR3 runs to 12 residues. The ends were cut back, 3 bases at V and 7 bases at J, with 9 bases in the middle. Written as DNA, the CDR3 is TGTGCCAGCAGTTTGGGTTGGGATGAAGCTTTCTTT. It yields the protein CASSLGWDEAFF.

The gene calls are TRBV6-2 or TRBV6-3 and TRBJ2-7, with D tentatively TRBD2 (6 bases). The V end was cut by 6 bases, the J end by 1 base, with 13 bases between. Germline V gives CDR1 MNHEY, CDR2 SVGEGT. This CDR3 spans 14 amino acids. In DNA form, the CDR3 reads TGTGCCAGCAGCCCTTACGGAGGGTCCTACGAGCAGTACGTC. Translation: CASSPYGGSYEQYV.

The chain uses TRBV19 and TRBJ2-2; 7 bases are shared with TRBD2. Germline-derived CDR1 and CDR2 are LNHDA and SQIVND (reference sequence). This CDR3 is 14 amino acids long. With 9 bases clipped from V and 6 bases from J, the junction kept 10 bases outside the gene matches. The CDR3 is CASHTLGGAGELFF. The CDR3 DNA follows: TGTGCCAGCCACACCTTGGGGGGGGCCGGGGAGCTGTTTTTT.

The V call is TRBV6-5, the J call TRBJ1-4; D unresolved. Germline V gene sequence: CDR1 MNHEY, CDR2 SVGAGI. V shed 7 bases and J shed 2 bases, with 8 bases lying between them. This CDR3 has 13 residues. DNA for the CDR3: TGTGCCAGCACAAGGTCTACTAATGAAAAACTGTTTTTT. Its protein product is CASTRSTNEKLFF.

The table lists this clone with a count of one. The gene calls are TRBV5-4 and TRBJ2-5; no definite D call. Trimming removed 2 bases from V and 2 bases from J, with 10 bases in between. The CDR3 spans 14 residues. CDR1 is SGHNT and CDR2 is YYREEE in the germline V gene (reference sequence). In nucleotides, the CDR3 is TGTGCCAGCAGCTTTTGGGGTTCGCAAGAGACCCAGTACTTC. This translates into CASSFWGSQETQYF.

Turning to this clone: One end of the junction varies from germline; a read error may be responsible. This chain links TRBV18 with TRBJ2-1; 9 nucleotides agree with TRBD1. The germline V gene encodes CDR1 KGHSH and CDR2 LQKENI. The CDR3 consists of 13 residues. This chain's CDR3 is CASSRDRENGQFF. The CDR3 nucleotides are TGTGCCAGCTCACGGGACAGGGAGAATGGGCAGTTCTTC.

This sequence joins TRBV11-3 and TRBJ2-3; 7 bases are shared with TRBD2. The CDR3 runs 16 residues. Germline-derived CDR1 and CDR2 are SGHNT and YENEEA. J gave up 3 bases and V 3 bases, and 9 bases lay outside the gene matches. The CDR3 DNA sequence: TGTGCCAGCAGCTTGAAGTCCGGGACTACGACAGATACGCAGTATTTT. Translated: CASSLKSGTTTDTQYF.

The chain carries TRBV19 and TRBJ2-1, with 9 bases matching TRBD1. The CDR3 covers 15 residues. CDR1 is LNHDA, CDR2 SQIVND, per germline (reference sequence). With V trimmed by 3 bases and J by 7 bases, 7 bases remained unmatched. Here the CDR3 DNA reads TGTGCCAGTAGTATTTGGGGTGGACAGGGGAATGAGCAGTTCTTC. Its protein is CASSIWGGQGNEQFF.

The V and J genes are TRBV12-5 and TRBJ1-1, with D possibly being TRBD1 (5 bases). Germline V gene data show CDR1 as LGHNT and CDR2 as FRNRAP. V was trimmed by 2 bases and J by 1 base, leaving 23 bases between them. There are 19 residues in the CDR3. CDR3 residues: CASGLIFLYGAQRNTEAFF. CDR3 nucleotides: TGTGCTAGTGGTTTGATTTTTTTGTATGGGGCGCAAAGGAACACTGAAGCTTTCTTT.

The chain uses TRBV29-1 and TRBJ2-1, with 7 bases lining up with TRBD2. CDR3 size: 17 residues. Per the germline V gene, CDR1 is SQVTM and CDR2 is ANQGSEA. V was clipped by 8 bases and J by 0 bases; unmatched bases: 16. As DNA, the CDR3 is TGCAGCCCTTTAGCGGCGGGGGTCCCGAGCTCCTACAATGAGCAGTTCTTC. Translation: CSPLAAGVPSSYNEQFF.

This clone has a handful of counts. CDR3 sequence (DNA): TGTGCCAGCAGCTTAGGGGACAGCCGGTATGAAAAACTGTTTTTT. Protein sequence: CASSLGDSRYEKLFF. V is TRBV11-2 and J is TRBJ1-4; 7 bases match TRBD1. V lost 1 base, J lost 6 bases, and 5 bases stayed unmatched. Germline assignment: CDR1 SGHAT and CDR2 FQNNGV. The CDR3 is 15 amino acids.

The chain employs TRBV27 and TRBJ2-7; possible D gene TRBD2, 5 bases. Trimming took 2 bases from V and 4 from J, leaving 12 bases between them. There are 14 residues in the CDR3. Germline loops: CDR1 MNHEY, CDR2 SMNVEV (reference sequence). In nucleotides, the CDR3 is TGTGCCAGCAGTTTAGGGGTTGGGAGTTACGAGCAGTACGTC. It codes for CASSLGVGSYEQYV.

The CDR3 sequence: CASSIGGSTSTDTQYF. CDR3 nucleotides: TGTGCCAGCAGCATTGGCGGATCGACCAGCACAGATACGCAGTATTTT. The chain carries TRBV21-1 and TRBJ2-3; the table's TRBD2 call for D was not verified on the DNA. TRBV21-1 is flagged as a pseudogene. This CDR3 spans 16 amino acids.

J is TRBJ2-7 and V is TRBV7-9; no clear D gene. Germline V gene lookup returns CDR1 SEHNR and CDR2 FQNEAQ (reference sequence). Trimming pared 6 bases from V and 6 bases from J, leaving 12 bases between. This CDR3 has 12 residues. The CDR3 loop is CASSPGSVEQYV. Here the CDR3 DNA reads TGTGCCAGCAGTCCAGGAAGCGTCGAGCAGTACGTC.

The CDR3 spells CASSSSYLNYGYTF. The CDR3 region has the DNA TGTGCCAGCAGTTCATCCTACTTGAACTATGGCTACACCTTC. The genes are TRBV6-5 and TRBJ1-2; D uncertain. Germline values: CDR1 MNHEY, CDR2 SVGAGI. There are 14 residues in the CDR3. Between the trimmed V and J ends, which lost 4 bases and 2 bases, there was a span of 11 bases.

V usage is TRBV27 and J usage is TRBJ2-3; 9 bases match TRBD2. This CDR3 contains 13 residues. With 10 bases clipped from V and 6 bases from J, the junction kept 8 bases outside the gene matches. From germline, CDR1 is MNHEY and CDR2 SMNVEV (reference sequence). The CDR3 region has the DNA TGTGCCATTGTAGCGGGAGCCGGGGATACGCAGTATTTT. Amino acid sequence: CAIVAGAGDTQYF.

This clone was picked up a small number of times. The V and J genes are TRBV6-1 and TRBJ2-7, with no clear D. This CDR3 is 11 amino acids long. Germline CDR1 is MNHNS and CDR2 is SASEGT. V lost 2 bases and J lost 3, with 2 bases in between. The CDR3 bases are TGTGCCAGCAGTGAAATCTACGAGCAGTACGTC. This sequence encodes CASSEIYEQYV.

The chain couples TRBV6-6 to TRBJ1-5; D is unclear. Germline CDR1 MNHNY, CDR2 SVGAGI (reference sequence). This CDR3 is 16 amino acids long. Deletions cut 0 bases from V and 6 bases from J, with 15 bases between. In DNA form, the CDR3 reads TGTGCCAGCAGTTACTCGTCAGGCGGGGATGGTCAGCCCCAGCATTTT. It codes for CASSYSSGGDGQPQHF.

The chain uses TRBV11-2 and TRBJ2-1; the match to TRBD2 covers 7 bases. The ends lost 1 base at V and 6 bases at J; junction bases unmatched: 15. This CDR3 is built from 18 residues. Germline-derived CDR1 and CDR2 are SGHAT and FQNNGV. The CDR3 region is CASSLGGGGGRKANEQFF. DNA of the CDR3: TGTGCCAGCAGCTTAGGGGGCGGAGGCGGGAGAAAGGCCAATGAGCAGTTCTTC.

The chain has TRBV7-2 and TRBJ2-3; 8 bases are shared with TRBD2. Germline V CDR1 and CDR2: SGHTA, FQGNSA. This CDR3 contains 14 residues. Trimming at V came to 6 bases and at J to 5 bases, leaving 7 bases not matched to a gene. The CDR3 protein is CASSTGGPGDTQYF. CDR3 in DNA: TGTGCCAGCAGTACGGGAGGGCCGGGAGATACGCAGTATTTT.

This chain uses TRBV21-1 with TRBJ1-4. TRBV21-1 is deemed a pseudogene. The CDR3 runs 15 residues. As DNA, the CDR3 is TGTGCCAGCAGCCCCCCGACAGGGAGGGATGAAAAACTGTTTTTT. Translated, it gives CASSPPTGRDEKLFF.